This T cell receptor (beta chain) was sequenced for a study of shared clonotypes between healthy human individuals. It was into CD45RA+ naive and CD45RA-negative memory subsets that the CD4+ cells were split. Study results and caveats: Estimated richness was generally greater in naive than memory subsets. Sharing across several donors was seen in 5% to 5.5% of naive CD4 clonotypes.

A word on this clone: What it binds is unknown.

The CDR3 sequence is 16 residues long. Germline-derived CDR1 and CDR2 are SGHNT and YYREEE (reference sequence). Unmatched junction bases numbered 9, after V lost 4 bases and J lost 1 base. Sequenced by immunoSEQ multiplex PCR; TCRdb stores in-frame clones only, minus some. The sample consists of 2 million to 2.5 million clones, 85% to 95% of them appearing once. The clonotype was recovered from a man aged 18 to 30 in good health. Some clones in this sample may be carry-over from other donors' samples. The J gene is TRBJ1-1, the V gene TRBV5-4, with 8 bases identical to TRBD1. Input material: naive CD4+ T cells from PBMCs. As to subset: CD45RA+ positively selected. This CDR3 is CASSGGTGDSNTEAFF. The CDR3 DNA sequence: TGTGCCAGCAGCGGCGGGACAGGAGATTCGAACACTGAAGCTTTCTTT. The full variable domain, completed using reference TRBV5-4 and TRBJ1-1, is ETGVTQSPTHLIKTRGQQVTLRCSSQSGHNTVSWYQQALGQGPQFIFQYYREEENGRGNFPPRFSGLQFPNYSSELNVNALELDDSALYLCASSGGTGDSNTEAFFGQGTRLTVV.